Presented here are 30 T cell receptor beta chains from one specimen sequenced in a study of CD8 T cells in Susac syndrome. Reverse transcription used about 0.45 to 1 ug RNA and random hexamers. TCRdb recomputed calls from the immunoSEQ multiplex PCR reads with MiXCR, one row per CDR3 protein. Found here are around 200,000 distinct CDR3 sequences, 85% to 95% of them singletons; the top ten hold approximately 0.094%. Specimen: CD4+ T cells from PBMCs. Receptor source: a human donor in good health.

The V and J genes are TRBV14 and TRBJ1-1; unclear D gene. CDR1 and CDR2 from the germline V gene are SGHDN and FVKESK. This CDR3 is 12 amino acids long. Trimming left V 10 bases short and J 5 bases short, with 14 bases between. The CDR3 DNA is TGTGCCACCCTTCGGGTAACAACTGAAGCTTTCTTT. Encoded protein: CATLRVTTEAFF.

V usage is TRBV20-1 and J usage is TRBJ2-3; a weak D match, TRBD1 (7 bases). The V end was cut by 3 bases, the J end by 2 bases, with 15 bases between. The CDR3 runs to 15 residues. Germline V CDR1 and CDR2: DFQATT, SNEGSKA (reference sequence). CDR3 nucleotides: TGCAGTGCTAGGGCCAGGGGGGAAAACACAGATACGCAGTATTTT. Protein sequence: CSARARGENTDTQYF.

V usage is TRBV29-1 and J usage is TRBJ2-1, with 9 nucleotides matching TRBD1. CDR1 is SQVTM and CDR2 is ANQGSEA in the germline V gene. This CDR3 is built from 13 residues. Trimming removed 6 bases from V and 3 bases from J; junction bases left unmatched: 3. The CDR3 region has the DNA TGCAGCGTCGGACAGGGGAGCTACAATGAGCAGTTCTTC. Residues: CSVGQGSYNEQFF.

The chain joins TRBV18 to TRBJ2-5; 8 bases are shared with TRBD2. Trimming cost V 1 base and J 5 bases; bases outside gene matches: 9. This CDR3 is 16 amino acids long. Germline CDR1 and CDR2: KGHSH and LQKENI. CDR3: CASSPLASGSPETQYF. CDR3 DNA sequence: TGTGCCAGCTCACCACTGGCCAGCGGGAGCCCCGAGACCCAGTACTTC.

As DNA, the CDR3 is TGCAGTGCTGCCCACGGGGGGACCCAGTACTTC. Translating it yields CSAAHGGTQYF. This chain uses TRBV20-1 with TRBJ2-5; D may be TRBD2 (6 bases). There are 11 residues in the CDR3. Germline CDR1 reads DFQATT; CDR2 reads SNEGSKA (reference sequence). V was clipped by 5 bases and J by 7 bases, with 11 bases between them.

A single count supports this clonotype. The chain links TRBV6-2 or TRBV6-3 to TRBJ2-7, with D unresolved. There are 12 residues in the CDR3. Trimming removed 4 bases at V and 4 bases at J, with 8 bases between. Germline-derived CDR1 and CDR2 are MNHEY and SVGEGT. CDR3 loop: CASSSIGYEQYF. The CDR3 DNA follows: TGTGCCAGCAGTTCAATTGGTTACGAGCAGTACTTC.

The chain combines TRBV29-1 with TRBJ2-1; D not certain. The CDR3 totals 15 residues. Trimming removed 0 bases from V and 6 bases from J, with 15 bases in between. Germline assignment: CDR1 SQVTM and CDR2 ANQGSEA. This CDR3 is CSVEDRAFRTNEQFF. The CDR3 DNA reads as TGCAGCGTTGAAGATCGGGCTTTCCGTACCAATGAGCAGTTCTTC.

The V and J genes are TRBV10-3 and TRBJ2-1; perhaps TRBD1 as D (6 bases). There are 13 residues in the CDR3. CDR1 ENHRY and CDR2 SYGVKD come from the germline V gene. Deletions cut 7 bases from V and 7 bases from J, with 14 bases between. The CDR3, as DNA: TGTGCCATCAACTCGGACGGACAGAATGAGCAGTTCTTC. This sequence encodes CAINSDGQNEQFF.

The J gene is TRBJ1-2, the V gene TRBV3-1; D not certain. The V end was cut by 3 bases, the J end by 6 bases, with 5 bases between. The germline CDR1 and CDR2 sequences are LGHDT and YNNKEL (reference sequence). The CDR3 covers 11 residues. This CDR3 reads CASSQADGYTF. The CDR3 DNA reads TGTGCCAGCAGCCAGGCGGATGGCTACACCTTC.

This clonotype was observed a few times. The rearrangement joins TRBV6-2 or TRBV6-3 to TRBJ2-3; D is unresolved. CDR3 length: 13 amino acids. Trimming stripped 6 bases from V and 4 bases from J, with 11 bases between. The V gene's germline CDR1 is MNHEY and CDR2 SVGEGT. CDR3 sequence reads: CASRERISDTQYF. The CDR3 DNA reads as TGTGCCAGCAGGGAACGGATCTCAGATACGCAGTATTTT.

The gene calls are TRBV28 and TRBJ2-5, with 8 bases fitting TRBD1. Germline trimming cut 6 bases from V and 1 base from J; bases unmatched to any gene: 7. The germline gives CDR1 MDHEN, CDR2 SYDVKM. The CDR3 is made up of 15 amino acids. The CDR3 DNA reads as TGTGCCAGCAGCTCAGACAGGGGCTTCCAAGAGACCCAGTACTTC. As protein: CASSSDRGFQETQYF.

The chain combines TRBV20-1 with TRBJ1-4, with a weak D call TRBD1 (5 bases). Per germline, CDR1 DFQATT and CDR2 SNEGSKA (reference sequence). The CDR3 has 14 residues. With 3 bases removed from V and 4 bases from J, the gap between germline ends came to 12 bases. In nucleotides, the CDR3 is TGCAGTGCTAGGACGACAGACTTTAATGAAAAACTGTTTTTT. The encoded protein is CSARTTDFNEKLFF.

As regards this clonotype: A much larger clone lies one base from this, so it may be a read error. The V and J genes are TRBV6-6 and TRBJ2-5; D call uncertain. CDR1 and CDR2 (germline): MNHNY, SVGAGI (reference sequence). The CDR3 totals 11 residues. V shed 8 bases and J shed 5 bases, with 9 bases lying between them. CDR3 protein: CASGPGETQYF. The CDR3 DNA reads as TGTGCCAGCGGCCCCGGGGAGACCCAGTACTTC.

The chain links TRBV12-3 or TRBV12-4 to TRBJ1-4; TRBD1 matches 9 bases. The length of the CDR3 is 16 residues. V shed 6 bases and J 5 bases; nucleotides not matched to a gene: 10. The CDR3 DNA reads as TGTGCCAGCAGCTTCGGGACAGGGAATCCAAATGAAAAACTGTTTTTT. It is translated as CASSFGTGNPNEKLFF.

This rearrangement joins TRBV10-3 to TRBJ2-7; D may correspond to TRBD1 or TRBD2 (5 bases each). The length of the CDR3 is 12 residues. Germline CDR1 is ENHRY and CDR2 is SYGVKD. Trimming took off 10 bases at V and 1 base at J, with 11 bases between the two ends. CDR3 DNA: TGTGCCACCGGGGACGGGTCCTACGAGCAGTACGTC. The encoded protein is CATGDGSYEQYV.

The J gene is TRBJ1-1, the V gene TRBV3-1; tentative D call: TRBD1 (5 bases). The CDR3 totals 13 residues. From germline, CDR1 is LGHDT and CDR2 YNNKEL (reference sequence). Deletions cut 0 bases from V and 10 bases from J, with 12 bases between. The CDR3 region is CASSQDLGTGAFF. CDR3 bases: TGTGCCAGCAGCCAAGATTTAGGGACGGGAGCTTTCTTT.

The chain uses TRBV20-1 and TRBJ2-3; 8 bases match TRBD2. CDR1 is DFQATT, CDR2 SNEGSKA, per germline (reference sequence). The CDR3 has 15 amino acids. V was clipped by 5 bases and J by 4 bases; unmatched bases: 11. This CDR3 is CSAATGTSWADTQYF. Written as DNA, the CDR3 is TGCAGTGCTGCTACCGGGACTAGTTGGGCAGATACGCAGTATTTT.

The chain has TRBV6-2 or TRBV6-3 and TRBJ2-1; TRBD2 might be the D (6 bases). CDR3 length: 16 residues. Germline CDR1 is MNHEY and CDR2 is SVGEGT. V dropped 7 bases and J dropped 0 bases, with 16 bases sitting between them. The CDR3 sequence is CASIELGGSSYNEQFF. CDR3 coding DNA: TGTGCCAGCATCGAGCTCGGGGGAAGCTCCTACAATGAGCAGTTCTTC.

The rearrangement links TRBV5-4 to TRBJ1-4, with TRBD1 as a possible D gene (6 bases). This CDR3 comprises 14 residues. Per germline, CDR1 SGHNT and CDR2 YYREEE (reference sequence). Deletions cut 4 bases from V and 6 bases from J, with 13 bases between. This CDR3 is CASSRQDLDEKLFF. The CDR3 DNA reads TGTGCCAGCAGCAGACAGGACCTGGATGAAAAACTGTTTTTT.

The chain is built from TRBV9 and TRBJ2-1; D remains unclear. This CDR3 has 15 amino acids. Trimming removed 0 bases at V and 6 bases at J, with 13 bases between. Germline V gene lookup returns CDR1 SGDLS and CDR2 YYNGEE. The CDR3 sequence is CASSVGALQTNEQFF. The DNA for the CDR3 is TGTGCCAGCAGCGTAGGAGCCCTTCAGACCAATGAGCAGTTCTTC. Full variable domain (outside the CDR3, taken from reference TRBV9 and TRBJ2-1): DSGVTQTPKHLITATGQRVTLRCSPRSGDLSVYWYQQSLDQGLQFLIQYYNGEERAKGNILERFSAQQFPDLHSELNLSSLELGDSALYFCASSVGALQTNEQFFGPGTRLTVL.

The chain is built from TRBV29-1 and TRBJ2-1, with 9 nucleotides matching TRBD1. The length of the CDR3 is 16 residues. CDR1 and CDR2 (germline): SQVTM, ANQGSEA. Unmatched junction bases numbered 10, after V lost 4 bases and J lost 3 bases. This chain's CDR3 is CSVVAYGTGSYNEQFF. CDR3 DNA sequence: TGCAGCGTTGTTGCCTACGGGACAGGGAGCTACAATGAGCAGTTCTTC.

The chain employs TRBV24-1 and TRBJ2-1; a possible D gene is TRBD2 (5 bases). The CDR3 consists of 14 residues. Trimming cost V 3 bases and J 8 bases, with 13 bases left between them. The germline CDR1 and CDR2 sequences are KGHDR and SFDVKD. The CDR3 coding sequence is TGTGCCACCAGTGATACTAGGATAATCGATGAGCAGTTCTTC. It specifies CATSDTRIIDEQFF.

This rearrangement joins TRBV12-3 or TRBV12-4 to TRBJ1-4; D is perhaps TRBD1 (6 bases). V dropped 5 bases and J dropped 4 bases, with 11 bases sitting between them. This CDR3 region has 14 residues. This CDR3 reads CASSATGINEKLFF. The CDR3 DNA reads as TGTGCCAGCAGTGCGACAGGCATTAATGAAAAACTGTTTTTT.

In this sample, this clonotype turned up once. V usage is TRBV15 and J usage is TRBJ1-5; D uncertain. V was trimmed by 0 bases and J by 11 bases, leaving 11 bases between them. Germline V gives CDR1 LNHNV, CDR2 YYDKDF (reference sequence). This CDR3 comprises 13 residues. The CDR3 nucleotides read TGTGCCACCAGCAGAGAATCTCGGGCGACCCAGCATTTT. This codes for CATSRESRATQHF.

The chain employs TRBV29-1 and TRBJ1-2; D gene unclear. Germline V gene sequence: CDR1 SQVTM, CDR2 ANQGSEA. The CDR3 runs 11 residues. Trimming pared 7 bases from V and 6 bases from J, leaving 12 bases between. The CDR3 here is CSGEGSHGYTF. The CDR3 nucleotides are TGCAGCGGCGAAGGCAGCCATGGCTACACCTTC.

The rearrangement joins TRBV7-9 to TRBJ2-5; D uncertain. Trimming removed 7 bases at V and 1 base at J, with 13 bases between. This CDR3 comprises 14 residues. The germline V gene encodes CDR1 SEHNR and CDR2 FQNEAQ (reference sequence). The CDR3 region is CASTSVVVQETQYF. CDR3 sequence (DNA): TGTGCCAGCACCTCGGTAGTGGTCCAAGAGACCCAGTACTTC.

This sequence joins TRBV3-1 and TRBJ1-5; D is ambiguous. CDR3 length equals 15 residues. V dropped 3 bases and J dropped 3 bases, with 12 bases sitting between them. CDR1 is LGHDT, CDR2 YNNKEL, per germline (reference sequence). The CDR3 protein is CASSQSRHNNQPQHF. The CDR3 region has the DNA TGTGCCAGCAGCCAGTCGAGACATAACAATCAGCCCCAGCATTTT.

The chain has TRBV3-1 and TRBJ2-3, with D hard to call. Germline-derived CDR1 and CDR2 are LGHDT and YNNKEL (reference sequence). The CDR3 length is 12 residues. V was trimmed by 1 base and J by 5 bases, leaving 4 bases between them. The CDR3: CASSQAEDTQYF. The CDR3 bases are TGTGCCAGCAGCCAAGCGGAAGATACGCAGTATTTT.

This clonotype was counted between two and nine times. The V and J genes are TRBV12-3 or TRBV12-4 and TRBJ2-1; possible D gene TRBD2, 6 bases. Trimming left V 6 bases short and J 9 bases short, with 9 bases between. CDR3 length: 11 residues. The CDR3 region has the DNA TGTGCCAGCAGCCCCGGGAGTGAGCAGTTCTTC. Protein: CASSPGSEQFF.

The J gene is TRBJ2-1, the V gene TRBV19; 7 bases align to TRBD2. CDR1 and CDR2 from the germline V gene are LNHDA and SQIVND (reference sequence). V lost 3 bases and J lost 9; bases outside the gene matches: 2. The CDR3 has 12 amino acids. CDR3 loop: CASSMGGFEQFF. The CDR3 DNA sequence: TGTGCCAGTAGTATGGGAGGGTTTGAGCAGTTCTTC.